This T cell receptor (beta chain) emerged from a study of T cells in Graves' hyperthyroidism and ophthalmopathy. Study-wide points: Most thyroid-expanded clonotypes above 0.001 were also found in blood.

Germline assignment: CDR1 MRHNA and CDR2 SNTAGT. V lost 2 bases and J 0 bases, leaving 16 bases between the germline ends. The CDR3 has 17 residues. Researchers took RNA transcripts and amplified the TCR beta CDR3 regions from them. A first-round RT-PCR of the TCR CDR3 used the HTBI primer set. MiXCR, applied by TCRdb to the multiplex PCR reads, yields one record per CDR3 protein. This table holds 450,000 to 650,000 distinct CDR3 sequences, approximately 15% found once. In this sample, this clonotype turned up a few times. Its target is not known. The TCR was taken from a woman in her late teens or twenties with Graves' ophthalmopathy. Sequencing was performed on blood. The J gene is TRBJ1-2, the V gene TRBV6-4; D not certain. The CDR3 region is CASSDTGLQAANYGYTF. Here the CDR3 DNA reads TGTGCCAGCAGTGACACTGGTCTCCAGGCAGCTAACTATGGCTACACCTTC.